This TCR beta chain stems from a study of blood T cell repertoires in COVID-19. Method: immunoSEQ multiplex PCR; TCRdb's copy keeps in-frame clones and lacks some. The sample has roughly 200,000 clones, roughly 87% seen once. With regard to this clone: The junction departs from the called germline gene at one end, perhaps through a read error. The same CDR3 also results from other DNA sequences found in this sample.

Everyone who took part was roughly 18 to 90 years old, and they came from roughly 25 US areas. The CDR3 is 13 residues long. Germline V gives CDR1 LNHDA, CDR2 SQIVND (reference sequence). This TCR was recovered from a woman in her 40s with acute COVID-19. The V call is TRBV19, the J call TRBJ2-7; 7 nucleotides align to TRBD1. The specimen sequenced was PBMCs or T cells enriched from blood (not recorded which). The CDR3 bases are TGTGCCAGTAGTTTCCGGGACAGCTACGAGCAATACTTC. Its translation: CASSFRDSYEQYF.